A single sample is the source of the 17 T cell receptor beta chains below, sequenced in a study of shared clonotypes between healthy human individuals. TCRdb's table, derived via immunoSEQ multiplex PCR, lists solely in-frame clones and lacks some. Of about 820,000 clones listed, about 91% are singletons. Terminally differentiated effector memory CD45RA+ cells were excluded by CCR7 positive selection of CD45RO-negative cells. What was sequenced was naive CD8+ T cells sorted from blood. The receptors shown here come from a man under 40 in good health.

The genes are TRBV4-1 and TRBJ2-2, with a weak D call TRBD2 (5 bases). The CDR3 length is 16 residues. Germline lookup yields CDR1 MGHRA and CDR2 YSYEKL. Trimming removed 3 bases from V and 0 bases from J, with 11 bases in between. In DNA, the CDR3 is TGCGCCAGCAGCCAGATAGGGAGCACGAACACCGGGGAGCTGTTTTTT. The encoded protein is CASSQIGSTNTGELFF.

Written as DNA, the CDR3 is TGTGCCAGCAGTGAAGGGACGGGAACTCAAGAGACCCAGTACTTC. Encoded protein: CASSEGTGTQETQYF. This sequence joins TRBV6-1 and TRBJ2-5; D possibly corresponds to TRBD2 (5 bases). V gave up 1 base and J gave up 2 bases, with 11 bases separating them. Germline CDR1 is MNHNS and CDR2 is SASEGT. This CDR3 is 15 amino acids long.

This chain joins TRBV6-6 and TRBJ2-3, with D perhaps matching TRBD1 or TRBD2 (5 bases each). Germline V gene sequence: CDR1 MNHNY, CDR2 SVGAGI (reference sequence). The V and J ends lost 0 bases and 4 bases respectively, with 14 bases between them. CDR3 length: 16 amino acids. The CDR3 nucleotides are TGTGCCAGCAGTTACTCGGGTCGGGGCCCCGCAGATACGCAGTATTTT. Its protein product is CASSYSGRGPADTQYF.

The sample holds a few counts of this clone. The chain links TRBV7-2 to TRBJ1-5; the D is unclear. The ends were cut back, 5 bases at V and 1 base at J, with 15 bases in the middle. The CDR3 has 16 amino acids. The germline gives CDR1 SGHTA, CDR2 FQGNSA. In DNA, the CDR3 is TGTGCCAGCAGCCCAAGCCTCAGCGGCAGCAATCAGCCCCAGCATTTT. Amino acids: CASSPSLSGSNQPQHF.

V usage is TRBV5-4 and J usage is TRBJ2-7; 9 bases are a match to TRBD1. The germline V gene encodes CDR1 SGHNT and CDR2 YYREEE (reference sequence). The CDR3 sequence is 14 residues long. J was trimmed by 3 bases and V by 4 bases; bases with no gene match: 5. In nucleotides, the CDR3 is TGTGCCAGCAGCGGGACAGGGATCGACTACGAGCAGTACTTC. As protein: CASSGTGIDYEQYF.

This chain uses TRBV18 with TRBJ2-1; 7 bases align to TRBD2. The junction had 4 bases not matched to a gene; V was cut back by 2 bases and J by 9 bases. CDR3 length: 13 amino acids. Germline V lookup: CDR1 KGHSH, CDR2 LQKENI. The DNA for the CDR3 is TGTGCCAGCTCACCAGTGGGAGGGATTGAGCAGTTCTTC. It codes for CASSPVGGIEQFF.

This rearrangement joins TRBV5-6 to TRBJ1-1; D is ambiguous. Between the trimmed V and J ends, which lost 2 bases and 0 bases, there was a span of 11 bases. Germline CDR1 reads SGHDT; CDR2 reads YYEEEE. CDR3 length: 15 residues. The DNA for the CDR3 is TGTGCCAGCAGCTTTCGAGCCGGGATGAACACTGAAGCTTTCTTT. This codes for CASSFRAGMNTEAFF.

The rearrangement joins TRBV6-6 to TRBJ1-1; possible D gene TRBD1, 6 bases. V was pared by 5 bases and J by 3 bases, with 13 bases between. This CDR3 region has 14 residues. Germline V gene data show CDR1 as MNHNY and CDR2 as SVGAGI (reference sequence). CDR3 nucleotide sequence: TGTGCCAGCAGTCTACAGGGCCGTGACACTGAAGCTTTCTTT. Translated, it gives CASSLQGRDTEAFF.

This chain joins TRBV27 and TRBJ2-3; 7 bases match TRBD2. This CDR3 is 15 amino acids long. The V segment lost 10 bases and the J segment 5 bases; nucleotides outside the gene matches: 15. The germline gives CDR1 MNHEY, CDR2 SMNVEV (reference sequence). The CDR3 spells CATWPPGLVRDTQYF. The DNA of the CDR3 is TGTGCCACCTGGCCCCCCGGACTAGTTAGAGATACGCAGTATTTT.

The chain joins TRBV7-9 to TRBJ2-5, with 7 bases that match TRBD2. Losses at the gene ends were 7 bases for V and 5 bases for J; bases not matched to a gene: 10. The CDR3 consists of 14 residues. CDR1 and CDR2 (germline): SEHNR, FQNEAQ (reference sequence). The CDR3 region has the DNA TGTGCCAGCAACGGACTAGGGGCCATGGAGACCCAGTACTTC. Its protein is CASNGLGAMETQYF.

The gene calls are TRBV4-1 and TRBJ1-4; no clear D gene. Germline values: CDR1 MGHRA, CDR2 YSYEKL. Deletions cut 0 bases from V and 8 bases from J, with 13 bases between. This CDR3 contains 15 residues. The CDR3 bases are TGCGCCAGCAGCCAAGACAGGAGCCGTGGGGAAAAACTGTTTTTT. Translation gives CASSQDRSRGEKLFF.

This sequence joins TRBV6-1 and TRBJ1-1; 7 positions match TRBD1. This CDR3 has 18 amino acids. The germline gives CDR1 MNHNS, CDR2 SASEGT. J gave up 6 bases and V 1 base, and 17 bases lay outside the gene matches. The CDR3 region is CASSEVSPDRVGHAEAFF. CDR3 nucleotide sequence: TGTGCCAGCAGTGAAGTTTCCCCCGACAGGGTAGGGCACGCTGAAGCTTTCTTT.

This clone occurred once. The V gene is TRBV9, the J gene TRBJ1-1, with 9 bases matching TRBD1. CDR3 length: 16 amino acids. The V gene end was trimmed by 3 bases and the J gene end by 11 bases; junction bases not matched to a gene: 17. Germline CDR1 SGDLS, CDR2 YYNGEE. The CDR3 region has the DNA TGTGCCAGCAGCGATGGACCGGGACAGGGACTCGTCAAGGCTTTCTTT. This sequence encodes CASSDGPGQGLVKAFF.

The CDR3 loop reads CASSSTTPEAGGYEQYF. CDR3 nucleotides: TGTGCCAGCAGCTCTACCACACCAGAAGCGGGAGGGTACGAGCAGTACTTC. The V call is TRBV13, the J call TRBJ2-7, with 10 bases fitting TRBD2. Germline values: CDR1 PRHDT, CDR2 FYEKMQ (reference sequence). J lost 4 bases, V lost 4 bases, and 13 bases had no gene match. This CDR3 is built from 17 residues.

Here the CDR3 reads CASSKILVDPAYEQYF. The CDR3 DNA is TGTGCCAGTAGTAAGATTTTAGTGGACCCGGCCTACGAGCAGTACTTC. This chain joins TRBV19 and TRBJ2-7, with unresolved D. The CDR3 length is 16 residues. CDR1 is LNHDA and CDR2 is SQIVND in the germline V gene (reference sequence). V was clipped by 4 bases and J by 2 bases, with 18 bases between them.

The chain recombines TRBV19 with TRBJ2-7; 7 bases map to TRBD2. This CDR3 is built from 14 residues. J lost 4 bases, V lost 5 bases, and 8 bases had no gene match. Germline loops: CDR1 LNHDA, CDR2 SQIVND (reference sequence). The CDR3 DNA follows: TGTGCCAGTAGTCCAAGCGGGATGCATTACGAGCAGTACTTC. This encodes CASSPSGMHYEQYF.

The chain is built from TRBV6-6 and TRBJ1-5, with a tentative D call TRBD1 (5 bases). Trimming removed 6 bases at V and 3 bases at J, with 12 bases between. The CDR3 spans 14 residues. The germline gives CDR1 MNHNY, CDR2 SVGAGI (reference sequence). For the CDR3, the DNA is TGTGCCAGCAGCTCCGGGACTATCAATCAGCCCCAGCATTTT. As protein: CASSSGTINQPQHF.